The next 7 T cell receptor beta chains were all read from a single sample in a study of blood T cell repertoires in COVID-19. The protocol was immunoSEQ multiplex PCR, while the TCRdb copy is restricted to in-frame clones and leaves out a portion. The sample shows 540,000 or so clones, about 89% of them seen only once. The sequenced sample was peripheral blood. Receptors were obtained from a woman aged 50 to 60 with COVID-19, enrolled during active disease.

The V and J genes are TRBV6-5 and TRBJ2-3; 12 bases are a match to TRBD2. J lost 4 bases, V lost 4 bases, and 3 bases had no gene match. From germline, CDR1 is MNHEY and CDR2 SVGAGI. This CDR3 spans 15 amino acids. CDR3 DNA sequence: TGTGCCAGCAGTTCTCTAGCGGGGGGGTCAGATACGCAGTATTTT. It is translated as CASSSLAGGSDTQYF.

The chain joins TRBV11-3 to TRBJ1-1; D unclear. The length of the CDR3 is 13 residues. CDR1 and CDR2 from the germline V gene are SGHNT and YENEEA. V was pared by 5 bases and J by 3 bases, with 10 bases between. This CDR3 is CASSAYGDTEAFF. The CDR3 bases are TGTGCCAGCAGCGCCTACGGGGACACTGAAGCTTTCTTT. Complete variable domain (other parts from reference TRBV11-3 and TRBJ1-1): EAGVVQSPRYKIIEKKQPVAFWCNPISGHNTLYWYLQNLGQGPELLIRYENEEAVDDSQLPKDRFSAERLKGVDSTLKIQPAELGDSAVYLCASSAYGDTEAFFGQGTRLTVV.

This chain links TRBV5-1 with TRBJ1-1; 7 nucleotides line up with TRBD1. Trimming cost V 6 bases and J 1 base; bases outside gene matches: 9. CDR1 and CDR2 (germline): SGHRS, YFSETQ. The CDR3 sequence is 15 residues long. CDR3 sequence reads: CASTATGWENTEAFF. The CDR3 DNA reads TGCGCCAGCACCGCGACAGGGTGGGAGAACACTGAAGCTTTCTTT. Looking up the rest from reference TRBV5-1 and TRBJ1-1 gives the full variable domain: KAGVTQTPRYLIKTRGQQVTLSCSPISGHRSVSWYQQTPGQGLQFLFEYFSETQRNKGNFPGRFSGRQFSNSRSEMNVSTLELGDSALYLCASTATGWENTEAFFGQGTRLTVV.

The J gene is TRBJ2-7, the V gene TRBV7-8, with D maybe TRBD1 (5 bases). Looked up from germline, CDR1 is SGHVS and CDR2 is FQNEAQ. This CDR3 comprises 13 residues. V was clipped by 6 bases and J by 2 bases, with 11 bases between them. DNA of the CDR3: TGTGCCAGCAGTATGGCAGGGACCTACGAGCAGTACTTC. Translation gives CASSMAGTYEQYF.

The chain joins TRBV7-2 to TRBJ2-7; D call uncertain. CDR1 is SGHTA, CDR2 FQGNSA, per germline. Between the trimmed V and J ends, which lost 3 bases and 2 bases, there was a span of 14 bases. There are 15 residues in the CDR3. The CDR3 DNA reads TGTGCCAGCAGCTTTACTGCAGGCTATACCTACGAGCAGTACTTC. It codes for CASSFTAGYTYEQYF.

The chain links TRBV4-2 to TRBJ2-3; D call uncertain. CDR3 size: 13 residues. Germline V gene data show CDR1 as LGHNA and CDR2 as YNFKEQ. Trimming took off 0 bases at V and 12 bases at J, with 13 bases between the two ends. The chain's CDR3 is CASSQEIQLPQYF. CDR3 DNA: TGTGCCAGCAGCCAAGAGATACAGCTTCCACAGTATTTT.

The J gene is TRBJ1-1, the V gene TRBV9; perhaps TRBD1 as D (5 bases). The CDR3 runs to 12 residues. Germline V gene sequence: CDR1 SGDLS, CDR2 YYNGEE. The V gene lost 5 bases and the J gene lost 10 bases, with 15 bases spanning the gap. DNA for the CDR3: TGTGCCAGCAGTGGGCAGGGTGAAGTAGCTTTCTTT. It codes for CASSGQGEVAFF.